A selection of T cell receptor beta chains follows, all from one sample in a study of control samples from healthy donors and cancer patients. Repertoires were generated with immunoSEQ multiplex PCR, while TCRdb's copy carries only in-frame clones and drops some. The sample yields around 230,000 clones, 90% to 95% seen once. Sequenced input: blood. The receptors come from a man aged 45 to 65 in good health. Both conserved end residues are part of each CDR3. A D gene is named only where the DNA matches it firmly. Expanded clones are given a class, and other clones once, few, many or no size at all.

j_call d_call v_call clone_size cdr3_nt cdr3_aa
TRBJ2-3 TRBD1 TRBV19 - TGTGCCAGTAGTCCTTGGACAGGGGGCTTATCTAATACGCAGTATTTT CASSPWTGGLSNTQYF
TRBJ1-1 - TRBV19 - TGTGCCAGTAGGGAGGGGACCATGCCTTTGAACACTGAAGCTTTCTTT CASREGTMPLNTEAFF
TRBJ1-2 TRBD1 TRBV5-1 once TGCGCCAGCAGCTTGGTGGGGACAGGGGGCCATGGCTACACCTTC CASSLVGTGGHGYTF
TRBJ1-5 TRBD1 TRBV6-5 - TGTGCCAGCAGTCGCGAACAGGGGTCTGGACAGCCCCAGCATTTT CASSREQGSGQPQHF
TRBJ1-1 - TRBV5-6 - TGTGCCAGCAGCGCGGGCTGGAGGGACGCCTTGAACACTGAAGCTTTCTTT CASSAGWRDALNTEAFF
TRBJ2-7 - TRBV27 once TGTGCCAGCACCCTTCGGGCAGGGATCTCCTACGAGCAGTACTTC CASTLRAGISYEQYF
TRBJ2-7 TRBD1 TRBV5-1 - TGCGCCAGCAGACCGGGACAGGGATACTACGAGCAGTACTTC CASRPGQGYYEQYF
TRBJ2-2 - TRBV6-5 - TGTGCCAGCAGTTACTCGATGAACACCGGGGAGCTGTTTTTT CASSYSMNTGELFF
TRBJ1-1 - TRBV15 - TGTGCCACCAGCAGAGATCCTAGTTTGAACACTGAAGCTTTCTTT CATSRDPSLNTEAFF
TRBJ1-3 TRBD1 TRBV28 - TGTGCCAGCAGTTTATCGGACAGGGGCTCTGGAAACACCATATATTTT CASSLSDRGSGNTIYF
TRBJ1-1 TRBD1 TRBV9 - TGTGCCAGCAGCGTTGGGACAGCGAACACTGAAGCTTTCTTT CASSVGTANTEAFF
TRBJ1-1 - TRBV4-2 - TGTGCCAGCAGCCAGGTTCCTGATGAAGCTTTCTTT CASSQVPDEAFF
TRBJ2-4 TRBD1 TRBV28 - TGTGCCATCTCCCGGGACAGGGAAGCCAAAAACATTCAGTACTTC CAISRDREAKNIQYF
TRBJ2-3 - TRBV5-4 - TGTGCCAGCAGCTTTAGCGGAAGCACAGATACGCAGTATTTT CASSFSGSTDTQYF
TRBJ2-7 - TRBV10-3 - TGTGCCATCAGTGACGGGAAGTGGGAGCAGTACTTC CAISDGKWEQYF
TRBJ2-3 - TRBV5-4 - TGTGCCAGCAGCTTGGGGACCAGGGGGGACCGCACAGATACGCAGTATTTT CASSLGTRGDRTDTQYF
TRBJ2-2 TRBD2 TRBV7-9 - TGTGCCAGCAGCCGCGGACTAGCGGGGGGACCCACTGACGGGGAGCTGTTTTTT CASSRGLAGGPTDGELFF
TRBJ1-1 - TRBV5-5 - TGTGCCAGCAGCCCTGTTGGGAGCCAGAACACTGAAGCTTTCTTT CASSPVGSQNTEAFF
TRBJ1-2 - TRBV4-3 - TGCGCCAGCAGCCAATGGTTGCGGGCGGATGGCTACACCTTC CASSQWLRADGYTF
TRBJ2-2 - TRBV19 - TGTGCCAGTAGTATGGGTATAACCGGGGAGCTGTTTTTT CASSMGITGELFF
TRBJ2-5 - TRBV9 - TGTGCCAGCAGCCGGACCAACCAAGAGACCCAGTACTTC CASSRTNQETQYF
TRBJ2-2 TRBD1 TRBV2 - TGTGCCAGCAGTGGCCAGGGGGCAGGCGGGGAGCTGTTTTTT CASSGQGAGGELFF
TRBJ2-5 - TRBV29-1 - TGCGGCGGTGGGTCAGAGACCCAGTACTTC CGGGSETQYF
TRBJ2-2 TRBD2 TRBV19 - TGTGCCAGCAATGGGGTTCCGGGACTAGCCATTAACACCGGGGAGCTGTTTTTT CASNGVPGLAINTGELFF
TRBJ1-4 - TRBV10-1 once TGCGCCTCGGGGGTTCTGCCCTCAATGAAGGAAAAACTGTTTTTT CASGVLPSMKEKLFF
TRBJ2-5 TRBD2 TRBV5-1 - TGCGCCAGCACCCGGGGGGACCAAGAGACCCAGTACTTC CASTRGDQETQYF
TRBJ2-2 - TRBV15 once TGTGCCACCGGGGTTACAATTACGAACACCGGGGAGCTGTTTTTT CATGVTITNTGELFF
TRBJ1-5 - TRBV11-2 once TGTGCCAGCAGCCCCGGGACAAATAGCAATCAGCCCCAGCATTTT CASSPGTNSNQPQHF
TRBJ2-2 - TRBV5-1 - TGCGCCAGCAGCTTCACAGGGACCAACACCGGGGAGCTGTTTTTT CASSFTGTNTGELFF
TRBJ2-1 - TRBV5-1 - TGCGCCAGCAGCTTAGAGGGAACTGTCTACAATGAGCAGTTCTTC CASSLEGTVYNEQFF
TRBJ1-5 TRBD1 TRBV5-1 - TGCGCCAGCAGCCTTATGACAGGGGGCAATCAGCCCCAGCATTTT CASSLMTGGNQPQHF
TRBJ2-2 - TRBV14 - TGTGCCAGCAGCCAAGCCCCGACGAGCGCGAACACCGGGGAGCTGTTTTTT CASSQAPTSANTGELFF
TRBJ1-1 - TRBV28 - TGTGCCAGCAGTTCCTCTCGGCCAGAAGCTTTCTTT CASSSSRPEAFF
TRBJ1-6 - TRBV7-6 - TGTGCCAGCAGCTCCTTCGGTACGGGGCGGCATTCACCCCTCCACTTT CASSSFGTGRHSPLHF
TRBJ2-5 TRBD2 TRBV4-1 - TGCGCCAGCAGCCACCTAACTAGCGGGGGTCCCGGGGGGGTCCTCCAGTACTTC CASSHLTSGGPGGVLQYF
TRBJ2-1 - TRBV7-9 - TGTGCCAGCAGCTTTCCGCACTCGGGGGATGAGCAGTTCTTC CASSFPHSGDEQFF
TRBJ1-1 TRBD1 TRBV5-1 - TGCGCCAGCAGCACGGGACAGGGGTTCACTGAAGCTTTCTTT CASSTGQGFTEAFF
TRBJ2-5 TRBD2 TRBV28 - TGTGCCAGCACACCAGCGGGGGGTATCGAGACCCAGTACTTC CASTPAGGIETQYF
TRBJ2-3 - TRBV5-1 - TGCGCCAGCAGCCCAACCTCGAAAGGCACAGATACGCAGTATTTT CASSPTSKGTDTQYF
TRBJ2-5 - TRBV29-1 - TGCAGCGTTGAAGGGGTGGAGACCCAGTACTTC CSVEGVETQYF
TRBJ2-7 - TRBV6-5 - TGTGCCAGCCGAGGACCGGGATCCTACGAGCAGTACTTC CASRGPGSYEQYF
TRBJ1-3 - TRBV15 once TGTGCCACCAGCAGAGATGGAGGGCCCGGGGCTGGAAACACCATATATTTT CATSRDGGPGAGNTIYF
TRBJ1-1 - TRBV6-2/TRBV6-3 - TGTGCCAGCAGTTACCTGCTGAACACTGAAGCTTTCTTT CASSYLLNTEAFF
TRBJ2-5 - TRBV4-1 - TGCGCCAGCAGCCAGGGGGGCCAAACAGGGCCCAAAGAGACCCAGTACTTC CASSQGGQTGPKETQYF
TRBJ1-5 - TRBV9 - TGTGCCAGCAGCGTAGGCTCTAATAGCAATCAGCCCCAGCATTTT CASSVGSNSNQPQHF
TRBJ2-5 - TRBV6-1 - TGTGCCAGCAGTGACCTCCAGGGCCCCCAAGAGACCCAGTACTTC CASSDLQGPQETQYF
TRBJ2-1 - TRBV7-7 once TGTGCCAGCAGCTTAGAACAGGGAAATGAGCAGTTCTTC CASSLEQGNEQFF
TRBJ2-7 - TRBV4-3 - TGCGCCAGCAGCCAGCAGAGGGGGGACGAGCAGTACTTC CASSQQRGDEQYF
TRBJ1-4 - TRBV6-1 - TGTGCCAGCAGTGCGTATCGACCCTCGACTAATGAAAAACTGTTTTTT CASSAYRPSTNEKLFF
TRBJ2-7 - TRBV4-1 - TGCGCCAGCAGCCCCTTCAGGGGATCCGAGCAGTACTTC CASSPFRGSEQYF
TRBJ1-1 TRBD1 TRBV28 - TGTGCCAGCACTCGCCCCTATGACAGGGCCTTGGGTGAAGCTTTCTTT CASTRPYDRALGEAFF
TRBJ1-5 TRBD1 TRBV19 - TGTGCCAGTCTCGCGACAGGGGGAAGGATCCAGCCCCAGCATTTT CASLATGGRIQPQHF
TRBJ1-5 - TRBV6-5 - TGTGCCAGCAGTTACTCGCGCGGGGAGCCCCAGCATTTT CASSYSRGEPQHF
TRBJ1-3 - TRBV28 once TGTGCCAGCAGTTTAAAAATTGGGGGCGCGAGGGGAAACACCATATATTTT CASSLKIGGARGNTIYF
TRBJ1-6 - TRBV28 - TGTGCCAGCAGCTCGGACCGAAGCTCCTATAATTCACCCCTCCACTTT CASSSDRSSYNSPLHF